The following is a T cell receptor beta chain sequence with its context. Amplification of TCR beta CDR3 regions was performed using RNA transcripts as template. When the TCR CDR3 underwent first-round RT-PCR, the HTBI primer set was used. TCRdb redid the calling of the multiplex PCR reads with MiXCR, one entry per CDR3 protein. The table shows about 59,000 distinct CDR3 sequences, with roughly 50% occurring only once. These data are taken from a study of T cells in Graves' hyperthyroidism and ophthalmopathy. V gave up 1 base and J gave up 2 bases, with 12 bases separating them. The germline V gene has CDR1 SEHNR and CDR2 FQNEAQ (reference sequence). CDR3 length: 16 residues.

V is TRBV7-9 and J is TRBJ1-5, with D possibly being TRBD1 (5 bases). The sample was blood. This TCR derives from a woman aged 60 to 75 with Graves' ophthalmopathy. The CDR3 is CASSLELAGGNQPQHF. The CDR3 DNA reads TGTGCCAGCAGCTTAGAGCTAGCGGGGGGCAATCAGCCCCAGCATTTT.